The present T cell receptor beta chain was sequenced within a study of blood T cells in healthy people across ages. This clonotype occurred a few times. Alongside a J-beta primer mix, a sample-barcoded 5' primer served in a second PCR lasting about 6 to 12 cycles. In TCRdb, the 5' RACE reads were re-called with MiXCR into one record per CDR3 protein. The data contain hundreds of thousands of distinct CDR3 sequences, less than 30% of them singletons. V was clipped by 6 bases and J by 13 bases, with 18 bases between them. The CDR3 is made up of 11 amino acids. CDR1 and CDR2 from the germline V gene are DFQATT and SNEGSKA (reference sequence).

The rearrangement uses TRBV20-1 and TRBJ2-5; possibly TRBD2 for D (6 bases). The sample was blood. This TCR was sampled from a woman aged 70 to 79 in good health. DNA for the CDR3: TGCAGTGCACCCATAACAGGAGGGTTGTACTTC. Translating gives CSAPITGGLYF.